Presented here are 22 T cell receptor beta chains from one specimen sequenced in a study of early T cells in non-severe SARS-CoV-2 infection. TCRdb itself ran the 5' RACE reads through MiXCR, one entry per CDR3 protein. The sample consists of about 97,000 distinct CDR3 sequences, about 11% of them appearing once. The sequencing used whole blood, collected at baseline. Receptors were obtained from an adult who was a healthcare worker with PCR-confirmed SARS-CoV-2 infection or an uninfected control (not recorded which).

The sample holds a few counts of this clonotype. The chain employs TRBV10-3 and TRBJ2-3; 8 bases align to TRBD2. Trimming at V came to 4 bases and at J to 6 bases, leaving 12 bases not matched to a gene. Germline V gene lookup returns CDR1 ENHRY and CDR2 SYGVKD. CDR3 length: 16 amino acids. CDR3 DNA: TGTGCCATCAGTGTGTCTGGAGCGGGAGAAATCGATACGCAGTATTTT. This codes for CAISVSGAGEIDTQYF.

Many counts were recorded for this clonotype. This rearrangement joins TRBV5-8 to TRBJ1-3, with TRBD1 matching 9 bases. Per the germline V gene, CDR1 is SGHTS and CDR2 is YDEGEE. V lost 4 bases and J lost 0; bases outside the gene matches: 14. This CDR3 has 19 amino acids. The CDR3 is CASSRDREQTFGSGNTIYF. The CDR3 DNA is TGTGCCAGCAGCAGGGACAGGGAGCAAACTTTTGGCTCTGGAAACACCATATATTTT.

The chain couples TRBV12-3 or TRBV12-4 to TRBJ1-2; D uncertain. The CDR3 is 15 residues long. Deletions cut 5 bases from V and 0 bases from J, with 13 bases between. The CDR3 nucleotides read TGTGCCAGCAGTCCGCCAAAGTTAACTAACTATGGCTACACCTTC. Amino acids: CASSPPKLTNYGYTF.

CDR3 in amino acids: CASSYQAQETQYF. CDR3 coding DNA: TGTGCCAGCAGTTACCAGGCACAAGAGACCCAGTACTTC. The chain carries TRBV6-2 or TRBV6-3 and TRBJ2-5; D gene unclear. Trimming cost V 2 bases and J 2 bases, with 6 bases left between them. Germline CDR1 reads MNHEY; CDR2 reads SVGEGT. The CDR3 length is 13 residues.

This clonotype was detected many times. The J gene is TRBJ2-2, the V gene TRBV5-1; no clear D gene. This CDR3 has 13 amino acids. Looked up from germline, CDR1 is SGHRS and CDR2 is YFSETQ. V was cut by 5 bases and J by 0 bases, with 5 bases left in between. The CDR3 DNA reads TGCGCCAGCAGGGAGTCGAACACCGGGGAGCTGTTTTTT. It yields the protein CASRESNTGELFF.

This clonotype was observed a few times. The CDR3 reads CASSLSGVNTGELFF. The CDR3 DNA reads TGTGCCAGTAGTCTGAGCGGGGTGAACACCGGGGAGCTGTTTTTT. The genes are TRBV19 and TRBJ2-2; 7 bases map to TRBD2. This CDR3 comprises 15 residues. The germline gives CDR1 LNHDA, CDR2 SQIVND (reference sequence). Germline trimming cut 5 bases from V and 1 base from J; bases unmatched to any gene: 4.

This chain connects TRBV5-5 to TRBJ2-7; 8 bases match TRBD1. Germline values: CDR1 SGHKS, CDR2 YYEKEE (reference sequence). J gave up 4 bases and V 4 bases, and 7 bases lay outside the gene matches. CDR3 length: 14 residues. The CDR3 protein is CASSQSGGDYEQYF. CDR3 coding DNA: TGTGCCAGCAGCCAATCAGGGGGCGATTACGAGCAGTACTTC.

This chain joins TRBV10-3 and TRBJ1-1, with TRBD1 as a possible D gene (6 bases). CDR1 and CDR2 from the germline V gene are ENHRY and SYGVKD. The CDR3 has 15 residues. V gave up 7 bases and J gave up 5 bases, with 20 bases separating them. The CDR3 sequence: CAIIGGAGLRTEAFF. In DNA form, the CDR3 reads TGTGCCATCATCGGGGGGGCAGGGCTGAGAACTGAAGCTTTCTTT.

This clonotype has a handful of counts. The chain uses TRBV29-1 and TRBJ2-3; 10 bases fit TRBD2. Germline CDR1 SQVTM, CDR2 ANQGSEA. CDR3 length: 15 residues. Trimming took 2 bases from V and 2 from J; bases not matched to a gene: 4. The CDR3 sequence is CSVERLAGVTDTQYF. As DNA, the CDR3 is TGCAGCGTTGAACGGCTAGCGGGAGTCACAGATACGCAGTATTTT.

Many counts were recorded for this clonotype. V usage is TRBV10-2 and J usage is TRBJ2-3; 11 bases align to TRBD2. Germline V gene data show CDR1 as WSHSY and CDR2 as SAAADI. J lost 1 base, V lost 7 bases, and 4 bases had no gene match. This CDR3 spans 15 amino acids. The CDR3 spells CASTVTSGGTDTQYF. The CDR3, as DNA: TGCGCCAGCACTGTGACTAGCGGGGGCACAGATACGCAGTATTTT.

This clonotype was counted many times. The CDR3 sequence: CASSLKDRRGQPQHF. The CDR3 DNA reads TGTGCCAGCAGCTTAAAAGACAGAAGGGGTCAGCCCCAGCATTTT. The V call is TRBV5-8, the J call TRBJ1-5; possible D gene TRBD1, 5 bases. The CDR3 consists of 15 residues. In germline, CDR1 is SGHTS, CDR2 YDEGEE. Trimming left V 2 bases short and J 6 bases short, with 15 bases between.

This CDR3 is CSAGLAAGELFF. In nucleotides, the CDR3 is TGCAGCGCCGGACTAGCAGCCGGGGAGCTGTTTTTT. V usage is TRBV29-1 and J usage is TRBJ2-2, with TRBD2 matching 8 bases. The germline CDR1 and CDR2 sequences are SQVTM and ANQGSEA. The junction had 4 bases not matched to a gene; V was cut back by 7 bases and J by 6 bases. The CDR3 spans 12 residues.

The rearrangement joins TRBV11-2 to TRBJ2-2; D call uncertain. Germline V gene sequence: CDR1 SGHAT, CDR2 FQNNGV. This CDR3 has 15 residues. With 1 base removed from V and 0 bases from J, the gap between germline ends came to 6 bases. The CDR3 nucleotides are TGTGCCAGCAGCTTAGCACTCCCGAACACCGGGGAGCTGTTTTTT. Translation gives CASSLALPNTGELFF.

In this sample, this clonotype turned up many times. This rearrangement joins TRBV6-2 or TRBV6-3 to TRBJ2-1, with 13 bases matching TRBD2. V shed 6 bases and J 8 bases; nucleotides not matched to a gene: 7. Germline V gene lookup returns CDR1 MNHEY and CDR2 SVGEGT. CDR3 length: 15 amino acids. The CDR3 DNA is TGTGCCAGCAGCCGGACTAGCGGGAGCTCTTATGAGCAGTTCTTC. It specifies CASSRTSGSSYEQFF.

This clonotype has a count of ten or more. This sequence joins TRBV25-1 and TRBJ2-2, with TRBD2 as a possible D gene (5 bases). Trimming left V 3 bases short and J 2 bases short, with 16 bases between. This CDR3 region has 17 residues. Germline assignment: CDR1 MGHDK and CDR2 SYGVNS. The CDR3 bases are TGTGCCAGCAGTGACGCCTGGACGGGAACCAACACCGGGGAGCTGTTTTTT. Its translation is CASSDAWTGTNTGELFF.

This clonotype showed up just a few times. This chain joins TRBV7-8 and TRBJ2-5; D remains ambiguous. In germline, CDR1 is SGHVS, CDR2 FQNEAQ. The length of the CDR3 is 13 residues. Trimming removed 3 bases at V and 5 bases at J, with 10 bases between. The CDR3 sequence: CASSFGPQETQYF. The CDR3 DNA sequence: TGTGCCAGCAGCTTCGGGCCCCAGGAGACCCAGTACTTC.

V and J are TRBV11-1 and TRBJ2-7; no definite D call. Trimming stripped 4 bases from V and 5 bases from J, with 9 bases between. Germline V gene data show CDR1 as SGHAT and CDR2 as FQDESV (reference sequence). CDR3 size: 12 residues. CDR3 region: CASSWPGDEQYF. DNA of the CDR3: TGTGCCAGCAGCTGGCCCGGCGACGAGCAGTACTTC.

As regards this clonotype: This may stem from a read error, because a much larger clone lies one nucleotide away. CDR3 nucleotide sequence: TGCAGCATTGACCAGGCTAACACCGGGGAGCTGTTTTTT. Translated: CSIDQANTGELFF. The chain links TRBV29-1 to TRBJ2-2; D is unclear. In germline, CDR1 is SQVTM, CDR2 ANQGSEA. The CDR3 spans 13 residues.

This clonotype was seen at least ten times. The V and J genes are TRBV11-2 and TRBJ2-1, with D possibly TRBD2 on 6 matching bases. V shed 1 base and J shed 6 bases, with 10 bases lying between them. This CDR3 has 14 residues. Germline assignment: CDR1 SGHAT and CDR2 FQNNGV. The CDR3 here is CASSLGGATNEQFF. In nucleotides, the CDR3 is TGTGCCAGCAGCTTAGGCGGGGCCACCAATGAGCAGTTCTTC.

The table lists this clonotype with a few counts. The V call is TRBV6-2 or TRBV6-3, the J call TRBJ2-1, with 12 bases that match TRBD2. The CDR3 is made up of 17 amino acids. Germline V gene sequence: CDR1 MNHEY, CDR2 SVGEGT. After removal of 3 bases from V and 0 bases from J, the junction contained 3 bases not matched to a gene. The CDR3 is CASSYTSGRSSYNEQFF. In DNA form, the CDR3 reads TGTGCCAGCAGTTATACTAGCGGGAGGAGCTCCTACAATGAGCAGTTCTTC.

Only a few counts were recorded for this clonotype. The chain combines TRBV20-1 with TRBJ2-7; D remains unclear. In germline, CDR1 is DFQATT, CDR2 SNEGSKA (reference sequence). The CDR3 is 14 residues long. Trimming stripped 2 bases from V and 0 bases from J, with 11 bases between. The CDR3 DNA follows: TGCAGTGCTAGATCTCCAGCCCTCTCCTACGAGCAGTACTTC. Translation: CSARSPALSYEQYF.

At least ten counts were recorded for this clonotype. The CDR3 sequence: CASWDRTKSPLHF. As DNA, the CDR3 is TGTGCCAGCTGGGACAGGACAAAATCACCCCTCCACTTT. V gene TRBV6-6 combines with J gene TRBJ1-6; 8 positions match TRBD1. This CDR3 is built from 13 residues. CDR1 and CDR2 (germline): MNHNY, SVGAGI (reference sequence). V shed 8 bases and J 10 bases; nucleotides not matched to a gene: 7.